This T cell receptor (beta chain) derives from a study of response to subunit inactivated influenza vaccine. There are a few counts of this clonotype. TCRdb re-analysed the RT-PCR reads in MiXCR, keeping a single row per CDR3 protein. Counted here are a few hundred thousand distinct CDR3 sequences, 11% occurring once; the ten biggest clones make up 9.5% to 11%. Trimming took 1 base from V and 0 from J; bases not matched to a gene: 16. The germline gives CDR1 LGHNA, CDR2 YSLEER. This CDR3 has 20 residues. These data also featured in a second study, about T cells expressing NK-cell markers. This second study notes: UMIs accompanied the 5'RACE template switching by which TCR beta cDNA was made. With respect to HCMV, most of the eight sequenced donors were seropositive, and one was seronegative. The share of CD8+ T cells held by dominant NKG2C+ clonotypes was 1.0-7.0% in roughly 6 donors. A handful of donors likewise had their CD3+CD56-NKG2C+ fraction led by these clonotypes. Expanded NKG2C+ T cell clones had unclear HCMV specificity.

Material: PBMCs from blood, obtained on the day of vaccination. This TCR was recovered from a man aged 45-65 years who received an inactivated influenza vaccine. The chain carries TRBV4-3 and TRBJ2-3, with 7 bases identical to TRBD2. Written as DNA, the CDR3 is TGCGCCAGCAGCCAAGGAGGCTTTAGCGGGCGGCTACCTAGCACAGATACGCAGTATTTT. It codes for CASSQGGFSGRLPSTDTQYF.